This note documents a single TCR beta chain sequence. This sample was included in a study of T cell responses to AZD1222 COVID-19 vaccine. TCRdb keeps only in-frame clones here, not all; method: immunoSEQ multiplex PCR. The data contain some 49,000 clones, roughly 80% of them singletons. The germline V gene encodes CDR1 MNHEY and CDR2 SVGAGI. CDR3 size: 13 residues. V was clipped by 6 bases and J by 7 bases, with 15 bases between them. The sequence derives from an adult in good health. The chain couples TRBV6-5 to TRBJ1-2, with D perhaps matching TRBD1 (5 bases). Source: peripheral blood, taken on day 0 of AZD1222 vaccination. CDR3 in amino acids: CASRARERSGYTF. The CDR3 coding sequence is TGTGCCAGCAGGGCCAGGGAGAGGAGTGGCTACACCTTC.